A single sample gave rise to the 14 T cell receptor beta chains below, sequenced in a study of T cell responses to AZD1222 COVID-19 vaccine. Clones were sequenced by immunoSEQ multiplex PCR, and TCRdb holds only the in-frame ones, with some missing. The sample carries approximately 75,000 clones, around 86% recorded once. This material consisted of peripheral blood, taken 28 days after the second AZD1222 dose. The receptors derive from an adult who received the AZD1222 COVID-19 vaccine.

The gene calls are TRBV18 and TRBJ2-7; 7 positions agree with TRBD2. The germline V gene encodes CDR1 KGHSH and CDR2 LQKENI. V shed 5 bases and J 5 bases; nucleotides not matched to a gene: 6. The CDR3 extends over 13 amino acids. CDR3 loop: CASSVRDYDEQYF. The CDR3 nucleotides are TGTGCCAGCTCAGTCCGGGACTACGACGAGCAGTACTTC.

The J gene is TRBJ2-7, the V gene TRBV7-2, with TRBD2 identical over 7 bases. Losses at the gene ends were 9 bases for V and 3 bases for J; bases not matched to a gene: 8. CDR1 and CDR2 from the germline V gene are SGHTA and FQGNSA. This CDR3 is 13 amino acids long. CDR3 amino acids: CASTWGGYYEQYF. The CDR3 coding sequence is TGTGCCAGTACCTGGGGGGGGTACTACGAGCAGTACTTC.

This rearrangement joins TRBV7-9 to TRBJ1-5, with D perhaps TRBD1 (5 bases). Germline V gives CDR1 SEHNR, CDR2 FQNEAQ (reference sequence). This CDR3 is built from 13 residues. Trimming left V 5 bases short and J 11 bases short, with 16 bases between. DNA for the CDR3: TGTGCCAGCAGCGGGTGGGACGGTGGGTCCCAGCATTTT. It translates to CASSGWDGGSQHF.

This clone was recorded only once. This sequence joins TRBV27 and TRBJ1-6; D is unresolved. Germline-derived CDR1 and CDR2 are MNHEY and SMNVEV (reference sequence). The germline V and J ends were trimmed by 0 bases and 0 bases, with 9 bases remaining between them. CDR3 length equals 17 residues. The CDR3 is CASSLSPGSSYNSPLHF. CDR3 DNA sequence: TGTGCCAGCAGTTTATCGCCAGGTAGCTCCTATAATTCACCCCTCCACTTT.

The chain joins TRBV6-5 to TRBJ2-7; D is possibly TRBD1 or TRBD2 (6 bases each). Germline CDR1 and CDR2: MNHEY and SVGAGI. V dropped 7 bases and J dropped 4 bases, with 17 bases sitting between them. The CDR3 covers 14 residues. CDR3 DNA: TGTGCCAGCACAGAAGGGGGGCGTATGTACGAGCAGTACTTC. Its protein is CASTEGGRMYEQYF.

The V and J genes are TRBV27 and TRBJ2-7; a possible D gene is TRBD2 (6 bases). This CDR3 contains 14 residues. Germline assignment: CDR1 MNHEY and CDR2 SMNVEV (reference sequence). V was cut by 5 bases and J by 3 bases, with 14 bases left in between. In DNA, the CDR3 is TGTGCCAGCAGTACCTACCTAGCGCGCTACGAGCAGTACTTC. Encoded protein: CASSTYLARYEQYF.

With respect to this clone: The junction shows a germline mismatch at one end, possibly a read error. For the CDR3, the DNA is TGTGCCAGCTTACCATATGGGACAGGGAACGCGAACACCGGGGAGCTGTTTTTT. It specifies CASLPYGTGNANTGELFF. The rearrangement links TRBV18 to TRBJ2-2; 9 nucleotides line up with TRBD1. This CDR3 has 18 residues. CDR1 and CDR2 (germline): KGHSH, LQKENI. The whole variable domain, filled in from reference TRBV18 and TRBJ2-2, reads NAGVMQNPRHLVRRRGQEARLRCSPMKGHSHVYWYRQLPEEGLKFMVYLQKENIIDESGMPKERFSAEFPKEGPSILRIQQVVRGDSAAYFCASLPYGTGNANTGELFFGEGSRLTVL.

Details on this clone: Other DNA sequences within the sample encode an identical CDR3. The CDR3 sequence is CASSLAGSSYNEQFF. The CDR3 DNA is TGCGCCAGCAGTTTAGCGGGGAGCTCCTACAATGAGCAGTTCTTC. This chain uses TRBV5-1 with TRBJ2-1; TRBD2 matches at 8 bases. V lost 5 bases to trimming and J lost 0 bases; unmatched junction nucleotides: 4. Germline V gives CDR1 SGHRS, CDR2 YFSETQ. The CDR3 totals 15 residues.

The V call is TRBV7-2, the J call TRBJ2-2, with TRBD2 identical over 9 bases. CDR3 length equals 15 residues. Germline V CDR1 and CDR2: SGHTA, FQGNSA. V trimming: 5 bases; J trimming: 4 bases; junction bases outside the gene matches: 5. This chain's CDR3 is CASSPTSGSTGELFF. In DNA, the CDR3 is TGTGCCAGCAGCCCGACTAGCGGCAGCACCGGGGAGCTGTTTTTT.

A word on this clone: A read error may explain this, as a much larger clone is one base away. V gene TRBV2 combines with J gene TRBJ1-2; 8 nucleotides agree with TRBD1. Looked up from germline, CDR1 is SNHLY and CDR2 is FYNNEI. The CDR3 loop spans 12 amino acids. V shed 7 bases and J 7 bases; nucleotides not matched to a gene: 5. In DNA, the CDR3 is TGTGCCAGCACGCAGGGGGCCTTTGGCTACACCTTC. This gives the protein CASTQGAFGYTF.

The V call is TRBV6-4, the J call TRBJ1-2; 9 nucleotides align to TRBD1. The CDR3 is 14 residues long. V trimming: 0 bases; J trimming: 7 bases; junction bases outside the gene matches: 3. In germline, CDR1 is MRHNA, CDR2 SNTAGT. CDR3 region: CASSDSDRGGGYTF. In DNA, the CDR3 is TGTGCCAGCAGTGACTCCGACAGGGGGGGTGGCTACACCTTC.

The chain combines TRBV19 with TRBJ1-1; D call uncertain. The CDR3 totals 13 residues. CDR1 is LNHDA and CDR2 is SQIVND in the germline V gene (reference sequence). The ends were cut back, 4 bases at V and 1 base at J, with 7 bases in the middle. The CDR3 reads CASSTQTNTEAFF. The CDR3 nucleotides read TGTGCCAGTAGTACCCAGACGAACACTGAAGCTTTCTTT.

CDR3 sequence reads: CASSPQVYTSTEAFF. In nucleotides, the CDR3 is TGCGCCAGCAGCCCTCAAGTGTACACAAGCACTGAAGCTTTCTTT. The rearrangement uses TRBV5-1 and TRBJ1-1, with no clear D. CDR1 SGHRS and CDR2 YFSETQ come from the germline V gene. The CDR3 consists of 15 residues. V dropped 4 bases and J dropped 4 bases, with 17 bases sitting between them.

The chain uses TRBV24-1 and TRBJ2-2; the match to TRBD1 covers 7 bases. With V trimmed by 9 bases and J by 4 bases, 10 bases remained unmatched. Germline V gene lookup returns CDR1 KGHDR and CDR2 SFDVKD. The CDR3 contains 15 residues. CDR3 residues: CATEQRGQGTGELFF. The CDR3 DNA is TGTGCCACCGAACAAAGGGGGCAGGGCACCGGGGAGCTGTTTTTT.